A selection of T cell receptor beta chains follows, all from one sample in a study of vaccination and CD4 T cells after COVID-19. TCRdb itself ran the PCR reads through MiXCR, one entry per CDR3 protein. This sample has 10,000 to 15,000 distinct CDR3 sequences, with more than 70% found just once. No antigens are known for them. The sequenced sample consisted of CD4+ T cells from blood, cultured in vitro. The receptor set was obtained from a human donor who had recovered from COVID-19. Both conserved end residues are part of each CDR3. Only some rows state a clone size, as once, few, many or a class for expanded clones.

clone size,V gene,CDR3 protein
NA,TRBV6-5,CASSYGTGVADTQYF
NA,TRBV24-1,CATRAGFGETQYF
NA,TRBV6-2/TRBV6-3,CASKPMGQGYQPQHF
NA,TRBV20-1,CSARQDSSNTGELFF
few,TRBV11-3,CASSLGAGRRYEQYF
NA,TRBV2,CASSRGTIPLQPQHF
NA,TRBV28,CASSLRARNQPQHF
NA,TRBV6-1,CATRRRSPTDTQYF
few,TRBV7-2,CASSFNVGTYEQYF
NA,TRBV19,CASNVRRRNQPQHF
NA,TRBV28,CASSLTRIRGNEQFF
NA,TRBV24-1,CATSETGGNYGYTF
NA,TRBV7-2,CASSLSGTSGSTGELFF
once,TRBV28,CASSFGGTSGNEQFF
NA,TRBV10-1,CASSDPQSNEQFF
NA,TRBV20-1,CSAGDNQPQHF
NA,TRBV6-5,CASRYTGQGSNYGYTF
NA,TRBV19,CASSMSGQGDSQPQHF
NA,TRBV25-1,CASKDPTRGGETQYF
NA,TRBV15,CATSTLAGGSYNEQFF
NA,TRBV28,CASSLGDRDNSPLHF
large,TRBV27,CASSLGLAGYTQYF
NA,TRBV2,CASRDFSNQPQHF
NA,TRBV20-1,CSAGGKTQYF
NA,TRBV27,CASSPAGGSRYGYTF
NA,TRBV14,CASSQVKASPLHF
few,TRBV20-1,CSARDGGRANYEQYF
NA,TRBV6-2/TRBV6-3,CASRSPSRVRETQYF
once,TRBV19,CASRSHRANTEAFF
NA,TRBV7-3,CASSLMRADTGELFF
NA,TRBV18,CASSSGPNQPQHF
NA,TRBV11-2,CASSLEGRGQPQHF
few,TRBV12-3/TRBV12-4,CASSRGTVYGYTF
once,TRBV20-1,CSARDEPGLVYGYTF
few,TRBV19,CASSIVSINQPQHF
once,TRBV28,CASTPPRGLPRTDTQYF
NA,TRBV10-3,CAIASADIQYF
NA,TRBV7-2,CASSLVLRGGIQYF
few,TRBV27,CASSERAGVPKNIQYF
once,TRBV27,CASSLNGRSQHF
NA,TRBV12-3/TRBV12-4,CASSTLNSPLHF
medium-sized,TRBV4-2,CASSPRDRVSYGYTF
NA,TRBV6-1,CASSENGTPHRTF
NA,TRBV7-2,CASSAAGSAETQYF
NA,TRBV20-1,CSARGHSGPNTIYF
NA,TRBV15,CATSRGGRSGQETQYF
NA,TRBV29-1,CSVTQGAFGSTEAFF